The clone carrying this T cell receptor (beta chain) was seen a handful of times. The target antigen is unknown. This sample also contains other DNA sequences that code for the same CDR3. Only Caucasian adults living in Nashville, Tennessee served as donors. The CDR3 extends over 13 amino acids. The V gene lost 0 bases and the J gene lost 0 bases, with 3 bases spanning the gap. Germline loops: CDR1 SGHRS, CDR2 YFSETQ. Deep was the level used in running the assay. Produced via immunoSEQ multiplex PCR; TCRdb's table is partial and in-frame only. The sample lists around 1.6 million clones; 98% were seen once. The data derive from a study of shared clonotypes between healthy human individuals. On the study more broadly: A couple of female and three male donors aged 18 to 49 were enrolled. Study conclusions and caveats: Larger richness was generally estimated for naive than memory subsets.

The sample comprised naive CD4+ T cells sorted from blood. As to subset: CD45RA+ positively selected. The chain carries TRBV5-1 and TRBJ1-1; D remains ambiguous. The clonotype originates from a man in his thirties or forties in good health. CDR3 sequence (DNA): TGCGCCAGCAGCTTGGAATTGAACACTGAAGCTTTCTTT. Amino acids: CASSLELNTEAFF. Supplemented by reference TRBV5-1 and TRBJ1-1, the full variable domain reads KAGVTQTPRYLIKTRGQQVTLSCSPISGHRSVSWYQQTPGQGLQFLFEYFSETQRNKGNFPGRFSGRQFSNSRSEMNVSTLELGDSALYLCASSLELNTEAFFGQGTRLTVV.